The present TCR beta chain was sequenced within a study of CD39 and CD103 CD8 tumor-infiltrating T cells (dated by TCRdb to between 2018 and 2020). With regard to the full study: Repertoire comparisons were shown for an HPV-positive HNSCC, an HPV-negative HNSCC, an ovarian cancer and a melanoma patient. Deep sequencing of TCRbeta CDR3 was used to compare the repertoires of CD8 TIL subsets, defined by CD103 and CD39, against those of peripheral memory CD8 T cells.

At the time of sample collection the patients were not on therapy, although prior treatments varied from chemotherapy, radiotherapy, surgery and immunotherapy to no treatment. After thawing, cells went through T lymphocyte enrichment using a negative-selection kit, with EpCAM beads added for tumor-infiltrating lymphocytes. For the CD8 TIL subsets, CD3+CD4-CD8+CD45RA- cells were FACS-sorted and divided into DN, SP and DP based on their expression of CD39 and CD103. Tumor specimens were minced and digested with hyaluronidase, collagenase and DNase for 1 h, filtered, Ficoll-enriched and cryopreserved. Populations were sorted on a FACSAria II to 98% to 99% purity, and the cell pellets were frozen for TCR sequencing without being cultured. For each subset, genomic DNA was extracted from roughly 10,000 to 100,000 sorted cells using the DNeasy Blood and Tissue Kit. The immunoSEQ service sequenced and mapped the TCRbeta V-J or V-D-J regions, with each sample reaching coverage above 8.5x. In the authors' own workflow: Analysis was limited to productive rearrangements exported from the immunoSEQ Analyzer platform, and clonality was evaluated on the 500 most abundant clones. The Morisita-Horn similarity index and the Jaccard index were used to quantify the overlap in repertoires between populations. In about six cancer patients, Morisita-Horn similarity was measured between the TCR repertoires of CD8 T-cell subsets. The table comes from immuneACCESS by way of TCRdb, which keeps in-frame sequences with V and J called. Part of the clones is missing from these tables; in studies checked, under half for an unresolved V gene and the rest for unknown reasons. V, J and clone size were drawn from that table, and D and trimming were deduced from the DNA. The sample profile shows hundreds of clones; approximately 70% of them were found once. Of the sample, 25% to 30% falls within the top ten clones.

What the work shows at the level of the full study, not this receptor alone: DP TIL clonotypes were rarely found in blood or uninvolved lymph node, whereas DN TIL clonotypes largely overlapped peripheral memory CD8 repertoires. DP CD8 TILs appeared to be more oligoclonal than DN and SP CD8 TILs and blood memory CD8 T cells, with roughly 55-90% covered by the top 30 clonotypes.

This clone was picked up one time. The antigen it binds to is not known. No per-base quality is available; no much larger clone lies one base away. V loses 8 bases of germline sequence and J loses 1 base, and the interval between the two ends is 17 bases. The CDR3 numbers 15 residues from cysteine through phenylalanine. Of all the DNA, just the CDR3 is kept, 45 bases in frame from base 1. The germline V gene (reference sequence) gives CDR1 as MNHEY and CDR2 as SMNVEV. This chain is built from TRBV27 and TRBJ2-5, with no confident D gene call. The sequence derives from a human donor with head and neck squamous cell carcinoma. The sequenced sample was CD39- CD103+ CD8+ T cells sorted from the tumor. Sample cell subset or site, as interpreted from the label and publication: CD103+CD39- single-positive CD45RA- CD8 T cells. The CDR3 loop reads CASGRSANPQETQYF. The nucleotide sequence reads as follows: TGTGCCAGCGGAAGAAGCGCCAACCCCCAAGAGACCCAGTACTTC.